This TCR beta chain was sequenced for a study of T cell clusters in autoimmune cytopenias. Across the whole study: A median age of approximately 60 years and mean of around 50 years characterized healthy donor controls.

This CDR3 is built from 15 residues. Germline V gives CDR1 SGHDT, CDR2 YYEEEE. One tube held mixed TRB-A and TRB-B primer pools for touch-down PCR. No DNA is given; TCRdb re-called the multiplex PCR reads and lists each CDR3 protein once. The table lists about 7,300 distinct CDR3 sequences. TRB was amplified from around 250 ng of peripheral blood genomic DNA per sample. This clonotype ranks as medium-sized in terms of frequency. Another study also made use of these data, one on T cell repertoires in aging, cancer and after chemotherapy.

The chain recombines TRBV5-6 with TRBJ2-5. Sample: peripheral blood. The clonotype was recovered from a human donor in good health. The CDR3 is CASSLGWAYQETQYF. Full variable domain (rest looked up from reference TRBV5-6 and TRBJ2-5): DAGVTQSPTHLIKTRGQQVTLRCSPKSGHDTVSWYQQALGQGPQFIFQYYEEEERQRGNFPDRFSGHQFPNYSSELNVNALLLGDSALYLCASSLGWAYQETQYFGPGTRLLVL.